This T cell receptor (beta chain) was recovered during a study of CD8 T cells in Susac syndrome (dated by TCRdb to between 2017 and 2020). Background for the entire study: Whether CD8+ T cell activation and differentiation in Susac syndrome was antigen driven was tested using repertoire sequencing. Study-wide findings and limitations: The number of individuals in the TCR sequencing and HLA analysis was recognized as being relatively small.

Peripheral blood CD8+ and CD4+ T cells from healthy donors, Susac syndrome patients and multiple sclerosis patients were profiled using high-throughput TCR beta sequencing. Multiple sclerosis controls were treatment-naive patients with stable or active relapsing-remitting disease fulfilling revised McDonald criteria. Bulk CD8+ and CD4+ T cells were purified by magnetic negative isolation, whereas CD8+ TEMRA cells were enriched by FACS. Blood was drawn into EDTA tubes, processed within 24 hours, and PBMCs were isolated by density gradient centrifugation. PBMCs intended for TCR sequencing were frozen in liquid nitrogen and were later thawed in a 37 degrees C water bath. The sorted or isolated CD4+, CD8+ and CD8+ TEMRA cells reached a purity of at least 90%. A single count supports this clonotype. Its recognized antigen is unknown. One base away there is no much larger clone; base qualities are not given. A single read counts as weak evidence.

Reading from cysteine to phenylalanine, the CDR3 counts 14 amino acids. CDR3 DNA only is kept here, 42 bases in frame from base 1. V sheds 5 bases and J sheds 6 bases, leaving 16 bases between their ends. For CDR1 and CDR2, the germline V gene lists MGHDK and SYGVNS. RNA was extracted with the RNeasy kit and roughly 0.5 to 1 ug was reverse transcribed using random hexamers. The immunoSEQ multiplex PCR assay, which covers 54 Vbeta and 13 Jbeta segments, was used to amplify TCR beta CDR3 regions. PCR amplification bias was corrected by using a synthetic template baseline for primer optimization and computational correction. Processing in the source paper ran as follows. Only productive sequences were kept, with reads annotated to V, D and J genes according to IMGT and analyzed in immunoSEQ Analyzer. To calculate clonality, Shannon entropy was normalized by log2 of the number of productive unique sequences and then subtracted from one. Public and private clones were assessed among the 100 most prevalent clones of each patient and control. A clone was defined as Susac-specific if it was absent from the healthy and MS cohorts, from some 1,100 published viral clones and from other ImmuneACCESS disease sequences. TCRdb's own reprocessing of the public reads used fastp at Q25 and MiXCR and kept productive beta chains. A single entry per CDR3 protein holds the most common genes and DNA from its merged rows. V and J calls and clone size were set by TCRdb, not the authors. The sample includes about 130,000 distinct CDR3 sequences, with about 95% observed a single time. Approximately 0.12% of the sample is taken by the ten largest.

Sequencing was done on a sample of CD4+ T cells from PBMCs. This clonotype was obtained from a human donor with multiple sclerosis. The chain employs TRBV25-1 and TRBJ1-1, with a tentative D gene TRBD1 over 6 matching bases. The CDR3 has the sequence CASSQDRRGAEAFF. In nucleotides, the sequence is TGTGCCAGCAGTCAAGACAGGAGGGGTGCTGAAGCTTTCTTT.